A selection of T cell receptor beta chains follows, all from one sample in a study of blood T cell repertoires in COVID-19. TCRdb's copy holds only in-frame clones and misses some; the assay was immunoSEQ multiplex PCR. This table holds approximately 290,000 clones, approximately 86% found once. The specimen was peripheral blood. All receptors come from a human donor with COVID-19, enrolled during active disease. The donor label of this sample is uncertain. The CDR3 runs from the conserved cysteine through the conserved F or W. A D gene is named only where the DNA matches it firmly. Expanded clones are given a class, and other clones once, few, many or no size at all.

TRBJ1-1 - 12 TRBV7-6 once CASSRPGQEAFF TGTGCCAGCAGCCGACCGGGACAAGAAGCTTTCTTT
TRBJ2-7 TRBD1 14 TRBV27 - CASSQGQGANEQYF TGTGCCAGCAGTCAGGGACAGGGGGCAAACGAGCAGTACTTC
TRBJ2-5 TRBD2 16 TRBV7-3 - CASSLGLAGTQETQYF TGTGCCAGCAGCTTAGGACTAGCGGGGACCCAAGAGACCCAGTACTTC
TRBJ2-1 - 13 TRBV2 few CASSDGPYNEQFF TGTGCCAGCAGTGACGGTCCATACAATGAGCAGTTCTTC
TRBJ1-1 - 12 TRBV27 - CASSDRNTEAFF TGTGCCAGCAGTGACAGGAACACTGAAGCTTTCTTT
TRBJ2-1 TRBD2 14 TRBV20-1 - CSASPAGGYNEQFF TGCAGTGCTAGTCCCGCGGGAGGGTACAATGAGCAGTTCTTC
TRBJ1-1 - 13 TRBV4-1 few CASSQVPDTEAFF TGCGCCAGCAGCCAAGTACCGGACACTGAAGCTTTCTTT
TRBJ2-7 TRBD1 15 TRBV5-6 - CASSLDTGGVDEQYF TGTGCCAGCAGCTTGGATACAGGGGGCGTCGACGAGCAGTACTTC
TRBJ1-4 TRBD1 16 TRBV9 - CASSVGGQGATEKLFF TGTGCCAGCAGCGTAGGGGGCCAGGGGGCGACTGAAAAACTGTTTTTT
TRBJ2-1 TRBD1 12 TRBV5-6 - CASSQDREGQFF TGTGCCAGCAGCCAGGACAGGGAAGGACAGTTCTTC
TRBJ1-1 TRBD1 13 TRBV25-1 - CASRDRATTEAFF TGTGCCAGTAGGGACAGGGCGACCACTGAAGCTTTCTTT
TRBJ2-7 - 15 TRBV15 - CATSNLRGVGSEQYF TGTGCCACCAGCAACCTCAGGGGGGTTGGGAGCGAGCAGTACTTC
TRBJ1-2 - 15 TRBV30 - CAWSAGGNRASGYTF TGTGCCTGGAGTGCGGGGGGGAACAGGGCTAGTGGCTACACCTTC
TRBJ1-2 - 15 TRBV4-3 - CASSQEWGVTYGYTF TGCGCCAGCAGCCAAGAGTGGGGGGTGACATATGGCTACACCTTC
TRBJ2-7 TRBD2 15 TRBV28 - CASSLWTSGNSEQYF TGTGCCAGCAGTCTCTGGACTAGCGGGAACTCCGAGCAGTACTTC
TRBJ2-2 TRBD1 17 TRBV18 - CASSPLLPGQGAMELFF TGTGCCAGCTCACCACTTTTACCGGGACAGGGGGCGATGGAGCTGTTTTTT
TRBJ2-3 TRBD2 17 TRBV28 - CASSLPGTSTQRDTQYF TGTGCCAGCAGCCTACCCGGGACTAGCACACAAAGGGATACGCAGTATTTT
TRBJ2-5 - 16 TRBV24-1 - CATSRVSRTGQETQYF TGTGCCACCAGCAGAGTGTCTAGGACGGGACAAGAGACCCAGTACTTC
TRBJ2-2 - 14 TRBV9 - CASSAETSTGELFF TGTGCCAGCAGCGCTGAGACTAGCACCGGGGAGCTGTTTTTT
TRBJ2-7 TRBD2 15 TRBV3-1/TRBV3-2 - CASSQGTSGKYEQYF TGTGCCAGCAGCCAGGGGACTAGCGGGAAATACGAGCAGTACTTC
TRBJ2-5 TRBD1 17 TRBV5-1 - CASSLVGQGAYWETQYF TGCGCCAGCAGCTTGGTGGGACAGGGGGCCTATTGGGAGACCCAGTACTTC
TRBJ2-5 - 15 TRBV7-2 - CASSLVLGVEETQYF TGTGCCAGCAGCTTAGTTTTAGGGGTTGAAGAGACCCAGTACTTC
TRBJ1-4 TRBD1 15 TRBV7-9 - CASSANRGRGEKLFF TGTGCCAGCAGCGCGAACAGGGGGAGGGGTGAAAAACTGTTTTTT
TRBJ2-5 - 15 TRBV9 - CASSVTWAPQETQYF TGTGCCAGCAGCGTAACATGGGCCCCCCAAGAGACCCAGTACTTC
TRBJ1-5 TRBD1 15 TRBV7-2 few CASSGTGGNNQPQHF TGTGCCAGCAGCGGAACAGGGGGTAACAATCAGCCCCAGCATTTT
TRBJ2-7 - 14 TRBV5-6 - CASSLGGVVDEQYF TGTGCCAGCAGCTTGGGGGGCGTGGTGGACGAGCAGTACTTC
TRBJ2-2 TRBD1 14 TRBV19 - CASSTQGDTGELFF TGTGCCAGTAGTACTCAGGGGGACACCGGGGAGCTGTTTTTT
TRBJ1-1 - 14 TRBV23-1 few CASSQSRNFTEAFF TGCGCCAGCAGTCAATCGCGGAACTTCACTGAAGCTTTCTTT
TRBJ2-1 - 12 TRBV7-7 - CASSNRANEQFF TGTGCTAGCAGTAACAGGGCCAATGAGCAGTTCTTC
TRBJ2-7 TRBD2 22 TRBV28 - CASRGTGRPGLATARTTYEQYF TGTGCCAGCAGGGGCACAGGGAGACCGGGACTAGCGACTGCTCGTACAACCTACGAGCAGTACTTC
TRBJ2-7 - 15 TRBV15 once CATSRDGSTGREQYF TGTGCCACCAGCCGTGACGGATCTACGGGTAGGGAGCAGTACTTC
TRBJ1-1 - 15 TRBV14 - CASSQELAVNTEAFF TGTGCCAGCAGCCAAGAGTTAGCAGTGAACACTGAAGCTTTCTTT
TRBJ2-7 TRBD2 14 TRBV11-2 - CASSLEGGLGEQYF TGTGCCAGCAGCTTAGAGGGGGGGTTGGGCGAGCAGTACTTC
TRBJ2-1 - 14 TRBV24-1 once CATSAPGGGNEQFF TGTGCCACCAGTGCCCCAGGTGGGGGGAATGAGCAGTTCTTC
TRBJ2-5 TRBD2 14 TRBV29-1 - CSVGAGGPVETQYF TGCAGCGTTGGTGCGGGAGGGCCGGTCGAGACCCAGTACTTC
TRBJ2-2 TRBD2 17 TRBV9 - CASSVAKREANTGELFF TGTGCCAGCAGCGTAGCTAAGCGGGAGGCGAACACCGGGGAGCTGTTTTTT
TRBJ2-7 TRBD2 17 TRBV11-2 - CASSPPGLAGGLHEQYF TGTGCCAGCAGCCCGCCGGGACTAGCGGGAGGGCTCCACGAGCAGTACTTC
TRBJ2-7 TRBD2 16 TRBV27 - CASSSLRLAGTYEQYF TGTGCCAGCAGTTCCCTAAGACTAGCGGGTACCTACGAGCAGTACTTC
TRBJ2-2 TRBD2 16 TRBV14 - CASSQGTRMNTGELFF TGTGCCAGCAGCCAGGGGACTAGGATGAACACCGGGGAGCTGTTTTTT
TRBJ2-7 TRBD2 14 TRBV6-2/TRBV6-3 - CASTPPSGGDEQYF TGTGCCAGCACCCCCCCAAGCGGGGGGGACGAGCAGTACTTC
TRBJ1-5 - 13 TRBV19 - CASSYRDNQPQHF TGTGCCAGTAGTTACCGGGACAATCAGCCCCAGCATTTT
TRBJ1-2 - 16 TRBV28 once CASSPAISGTNYGYTF TGTGCCAGCAGCCCGGCAATTAGCGGTACTAACTATGGCTACACCTTC
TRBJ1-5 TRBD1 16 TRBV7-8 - CASSLQTGGSNQPQHF TGTGCCAGCAGCTTACAGACAGGGGGGAGCAATCAGCCCCAGCATTTT
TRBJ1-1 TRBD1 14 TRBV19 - CASSTQGARTEAFF TGTGCCAGTAGCACCCAGGGGGCGCGAACTGAAGCTTTCTTT
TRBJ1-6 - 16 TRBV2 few CASSESMGRNNSPLHF TGTGCCAGCAGTGAAAGTATGGGCAGAAATAATTCACCCCTCCACTTT
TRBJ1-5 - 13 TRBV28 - CASSEGGNQPQHF TGTGCCAGCAGTGAGGGGGGGAATCAGCCCCAGCATTTT
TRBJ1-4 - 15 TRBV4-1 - CASSQDLGRSEKLFF TGCGCCAGCAGCCAAGATTTGGGGCGAAGTGAAAAACTGTTTTTT
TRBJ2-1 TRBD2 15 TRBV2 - CASSETPGTSYEQFF TGTGCCAGCAGTGAAACGCCCGGGACTAGCTATGAGCAGTTCTTC
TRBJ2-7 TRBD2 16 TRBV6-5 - CASSYSRLAGVYEQYF TGTGCCAGCAGTTACTCGAGGCTAGCGGGAGTCTACGAGCAGTACTTC
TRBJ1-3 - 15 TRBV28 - CASTWAGLNGNTIYF TGTGCCAGCACGTGGGCAGGGCTAAATGGAAACACCATATATTTT
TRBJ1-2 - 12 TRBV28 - CAGGREKNGYTF TGTGCCGGTGGAAGGGAGAAAAATGGCTACACCTTC
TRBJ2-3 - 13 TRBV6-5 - CASRRLGTDTQYF TGTGCCAGCAGGCGACTAGGAACAGATACGCAGTATTTT
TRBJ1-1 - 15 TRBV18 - CASSPVRDSVTEAFF TGTGCCAGCTCACCCGTCCGGGATTCGGTCACTGAAGCTTTCTTT
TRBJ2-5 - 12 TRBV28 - CASSLSLETQYF TGTGCCAGCAGTTTATCCCTAGAGACCCAGTACTTC
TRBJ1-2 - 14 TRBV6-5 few CASSRRDTPYGYTF TGTGCCAGCAGTCGAAGAGACACCCCATATGGCTACACCTTC